This TCR beta chain derives from a study of T cells in Graves' hyperthyroidism and ophthalmopathy. Each diagnosis drew on symptoms, thyroxine, TRAb, thyroid ultrasound and orbital computed tomography findings. Amplified TCR beta CDR3 regions derived from RNA transcripts. When the TCR CDR3 underwent first-round RT-PCR, the HTBI primer set was used. TCRdb re-analysed the multiplex PCR reads in MiXCR, keeping a single row per CDR3 protein. Altogether under 600,000 distinct CDR3 sequences are present, about 16% being singletons, with the ten largest covering about 3.5%. Trimming pared 0 bases from V and 4 bases from J, leaving 7 bases between. Germline V CDR1 and CDR2: SGDLS, YYNGEE. The CDR3 consists of 13 residues. Notes on the study in general: Also found in blood were most expanded thyroid clonotypes above 0.001.

This clonotype came up many times. What it binds is unknown. This clonotype originated in a woman between 35 and 50 years old with Graves' ophthalmopathy. The V and J genes are TRBV9 and TRBJ2-5, with D possibly TRBD1 on 5 matching bases. The specimen was blood. CDR3 protein: CASSVGGGETQYF. The CDR3 DNA is TGTGCCAGCAGCGTAGGGGGCGGAGAGACCCAGTACTTC.